The 9 T cell receptor beta chains below were found in one sample sequenced in a study of cytomegalovirus exposure and HLA in healthy donors. The PCR had 60 Vbeta and 13 Jbeta primers. Data came from immunoSEQ multiplex PCR; TCRdb stores just in-frame clones and leaves some out. Among approximately 100,000 clones, 74% were seen once, and the ten largest hold approximately 2%. Sequencing used PBMCs. These receptors came from a human donor in good health.

This sequence joins TRBV5-4 and TRBJ2-1, with 8 bases lining up with TRBD2. With 4 bases clipped from V and 6 bases from J, the junction kept 12 bases outside the gene matches. This CDR3 has 16 amino acids. Germline CDR1 and CDR2: SGHNT and YYREEE (reference sequence). For the CDR3, the DNA is TGTGCCAGCAGCCTTCTGACCGGGACTAGAGGCAATGAGCAGTTCTTC. It is translated as CASSLLTGTRGNEQFF.

This clone was detected a few times. The chain joins TRBV29-1 to TRBJ2-5; maybe TRBD1 (5 bases). The DNA end is more similar to TRBJ2-7, so the J call may be wrong. Germline loops: CDR1 SQVTM, CDR2 ANQGSEA. CDR3 length: 12 residues. The DNA of the CDR3 is TGCAGCGTGACAGTATATTCCTACGAGCAGTACTTC. Translating it yields CSVTVYSYEQYF.

The chain couples TRBV19 to TRBJ2-7, with 7 bases matching TRBD2. With V trimmed by 3 bases and J by 4 bases, 9 bases remained unmatched. Germline V lookup: CDR1 LNHDA, CDR2 SQIVND (reference sequence). This CDR3 has 15 amino acids. The CDR3 spells CASSMRGGSTYEQYF. The CDR3 DNA reads as TGTGCCAGTAGTATGCGCGGGGGTTCGACTTACGAGCAGTACTTC. Supplemented by reference TRBV19 and TRBJ2-7, the full variable domain reads DGGITQSPKYLFRKEGQNVTLSCEQNLNHDAMYWYRQDPGQGLRLIYYSQIVNDFQKGDIAEGYSVSREKKESFPLTVTSAQKNPTAFYLCASSMRGGSTYEQYFGPGTRLTVT.

This chain links TRBV30 with TRBJ1-6; 9 bases are a match to TRBD1. Trimming took 3 bases from V and 9 from J; bases not matched to a gene: 12. Per germline, CDR1 GTSNPN and CDR2 SVGIG (reference sequence). The CDR3 contains 16 residues. The CDR3 nucleotides are TGTGCCTGGAGGGTCCAGTGGGACAGGGTGTTTTCACCCCTCCACTTT. Protein product: CAWRVQWDRVFSPLHF.

This chain joins TRBV19 and TRBJ1-5; TRBD1 might be the D (6 bases). This CDR3 is built from 12 residues. V lost 11 bases, J lost 2 bases, and 10 bases lay in between. Germline loops: CDR1 LNHDA, CDR2 SQIVND (reference sequence). CDR3 sequence reads: CAVQGGNQPQHF. CDR3 sequence (DNA): TGTGCCGTACAGGGAGGCAATCAGCCCCAGCATTTT.

This clone was seen a single time. The chain carries TRBV7-8 and TRBJ2-2; D gene ambiguous. The CDR3 totals 13 residues. CDR1 is SGHVS, CDR2 FQNEAQ, per germline. Trimming stripped 5 bases from V and 6 bases from J, with 10 bases between. CDR3 region: CASSARSAGELFF. The CDR3 DNA reads as TGTGCCAGCAGCGCGCGGAGCGCCGGGGAGCTGTTTTTT.

The J gene is TRBJ2-1, the V gene TRBV13; weak D call: TRBD1 (6 bases). Trimming shortened V by 5 bases and J by 4 bases, and 18 bases separated the two germline ends. Germline V lookup: CDR1 PRHDT, CDR2 FYEKMQ (reference sequence). The CDR3 consists of 16 residues. This CDR3 is CASSPDNRDRYNEQFF. In nucleotides, the CDR3 is TGTGCCAGCAGCCCAGACAATCGAGACAGGTACAATGAGCAGTTCTTC.

This clone was detected only once. V usage is TRBV6-6 and J usage is TRBJ1-1; 8 positions match TRBD1. The CDR3 has 13 amino acids. CDR1 is MNHNY and CDR2 is SVGAGI in the germline V gene (reference sequence). Trimming cost V 6 bases and J 3 bases; bases outside gene matches: 3. In nucleotides, the CDR3 is TGTGCCAGCAGAACAGGGGGATACACTGAAGCTTTCTTT. Its translation: CASRTGGYTEAFF.

In its sample, this clone was seen a few times. V usage is TRBV30 and J usage is TRBJ1-2; perhaps TRBD1 as D (5 bases). The CDR3 runs to 13 residues. Trimming took off 0 bases at V and 7 bases at J, with 12 bases between the two ends. Germline V lookup: CDR1 GTSNPN, CDR2 SVGIG (reference sequence). The DNA for the CDR3 is TGTGCCTGGAGTGTCCAGGGCTTTGCTGGCTACACCTTC. It yields the protein CAWSVQGFAGYTF.